This TCR beta chain appears in the sequencing data of a study of T cell repertoires in cytomegalovirus infection. For the study at large: CMV infection together with matching HLA type was indicated by public TCR beta signatures. Study results and caveats: Of the TCR beta families, the public ones yielded a cumulative frequency that identified carriers of CMV plus the relevant HLA.

CDR3 length: 18 residues. Trimming at V came to 5 bases and at J to 8 bases, leaving 21 bases not matched to a gene. Germline CDR1 and CDR2: MDHEN and SYDVKM. TCRdb reprocessed the reads with MiXCR, giving one entry per CDR3 protein. The repertoire holds 250,000 to 350,000 distinct CDR3 sequences, with about 23% as singletons. This clonotype was counted a few times. The antigen is not known. Sequences were obtained from PBMCs. The chain has TRBV28 and TRBJ2-3; 8 bases are a match to TRBD1. The receptor's source is a human donor in good health (CMV status not recorded). Some clones in this sample may be carry-over from other donors' samples. CDR3 coding DNA: TGTGCCAGCAGTCTACATTCTCCCTGGACAGGGTTGTTGGGTACGCAGTATTTT. It yields the protein CASSLHSPWTGLLGTQYF.